This TCR beta chain was sequenced in a study of radiotherapy plus CTLA-4 blockade in lung cancer. Study details: Disease control was present in 31% of patients, and objective responses in approximately 20%. Overall study results and limits: Among blood TCR repertoires after radiotherapy plus ipilimumab, tumor-derived clones expanded. Early blood T cell clone changes and increased post-radiation serum interferon-beta were reportedly the strongest response predictors.

Using immunoSEQ multiplex PCR, the repertoire was profiled, and TCRdb retains in-frame clones only, with some absent. The sample has 90,000 or so clones; 86% are singletons. As to this clone: Its target is not known.

V was trimmed by 5 bases and J by 2 bases, leaving 15 bases between them. The germline gives CDR1 LNHDA, CDR2 SQIVND (reference sequence). The CDR3 length is 15 residues. The genes are TRBV19 and TRBJ2-5; the D is unclear. The TCR originated in a human donor with non-small cell lung cancer who had a partial response to radiotherapy plus ipilimumab. The material was peripheral blood, obtained from a patient treated with radiotherapy plus ipilimumab. The CDR3, as DNA: TGTGCCAGTAGTCCTTCGGTGAGGATACAAGAGACCCAGTACTTC. Protein product: CASSPSVRIQETQYF.